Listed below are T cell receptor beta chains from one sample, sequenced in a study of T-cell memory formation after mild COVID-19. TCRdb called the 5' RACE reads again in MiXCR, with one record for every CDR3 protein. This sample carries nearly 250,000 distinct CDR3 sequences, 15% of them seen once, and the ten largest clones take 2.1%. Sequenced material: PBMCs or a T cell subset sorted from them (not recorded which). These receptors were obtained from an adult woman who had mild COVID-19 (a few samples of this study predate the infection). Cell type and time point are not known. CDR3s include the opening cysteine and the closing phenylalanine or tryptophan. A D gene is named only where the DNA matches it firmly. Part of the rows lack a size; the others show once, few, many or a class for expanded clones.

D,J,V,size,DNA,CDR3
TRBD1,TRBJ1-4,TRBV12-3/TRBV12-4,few,TGTGCCAGCAGTACGCGGACAGGGCTTAATGAAAAACTGTTTTTT,CASSTRTGLNEKLFF
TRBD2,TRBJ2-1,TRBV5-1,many,TGCGCCAGCAGCTTGGGACGAACTAGCGGGACTTACAATGAGCAGTTCTTC,CASSLGRTSGTYNEQFF
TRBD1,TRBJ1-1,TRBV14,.,TGTGCCAGCAGCCGGATACTGGGGACAGGGGGTGGCACTGAAGCTTTCTTT,CASSRILGTGGGTEAFF
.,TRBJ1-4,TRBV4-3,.,TGCGCCAGCAGCCAAGGGGGGACGTTGTTAAATGAAAAACTGTTTTTT,CASSQGGTLLNEKLFF
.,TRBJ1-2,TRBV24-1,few,TGTGCCACCAGTGATCCAGGGACCTATGGCTACACCTTC,CATSDPGTYGYTF
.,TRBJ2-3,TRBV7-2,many,TGTGCCAGCAGCTTAAGTGGACAGACAACGCAGTATTTT,CASSLSGQTTQYF
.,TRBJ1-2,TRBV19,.,TGTGCCAGTGCCTATGGTGGCCTCCGATTCAACTATGGCTACACCTTC,CASAYGGLRFNYGYTF
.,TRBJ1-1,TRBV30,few,TGTGCCTGGAGTGCGAGACAGGTTATGAACACTGAAGCTTTCTTT,CAWSARQVMNTEAFF
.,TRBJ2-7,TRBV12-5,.,TGTGCTAGTGGTTTGGGCCTAGGTGAGCAGTACTTC,CASGLGLGEQYF
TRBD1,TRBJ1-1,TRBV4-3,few,TGCGCCAGCAGCCACCGGACCTTTAGACAGGGCCGGGGGAACACTGAAGCTTTCTTT,CASSHRTFRQGRGNTEAFF
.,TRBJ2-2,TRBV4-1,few,TGCGCCAGCAGCCAACTCACCACGAACGGGGAGCTGTTTTTT,CASSQLTTNGELFF
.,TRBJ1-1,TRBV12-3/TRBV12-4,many,TGTGCCAGCACCTATATCGGGGGGACTGAAGCTTTCTTT,CASTYIGGTEAFF
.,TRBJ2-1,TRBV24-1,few,TGTGCCACCAGTGATTTCGGGGTTCTGGGGCAGTTCTTC,CATSDFGVLGQFF
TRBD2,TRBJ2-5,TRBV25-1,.,TGTGCCAGCAGTGAGGTGGGCGGGAGTAGGCTTGGGACCCAGTACTTC,CASSEVGGSRLGTQYF
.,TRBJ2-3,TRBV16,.,TGTGCCAGCAGCCAATCGCAGGGTGCAGATACGCAGTATTTT,CASSQSQGADTQYF
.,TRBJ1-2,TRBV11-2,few,TGTGCCAGCAGCTTAGCCTACAGGGACTATGGCTACACCTTC,CASSLAYRDYGYTF
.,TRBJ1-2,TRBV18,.,TGTGCCAGCTCAAACATGGGGACGCTTAACTATGGCTACACCTTC,CASSNMGTLNYGYTF